The 4 T cell receptor beta chains given below trace back to one sample, sequenced in a study of blood T cell repertoires in COVID-19. This table comes from immunoSEQ multiplex PCR, and its TCRdb copy is limited to in-frame clones, with some not included. In the table there are a few hundred thousand clones, approximately 85% of which are singletons. The sequenced material came from peripheral blood. The receptors come from a human donor with COVID-19, enrolled during active disease. The donor label of this sample is uncertain.

This clone has only a few counts. The chain couples TRBV6-4 to TRBJ2-3; D is ambiguous. V gave up 5 bases and J gave up 2 bases, with 14 bases separating them. Germline CDR1 and CDR2: MRHNA and SNTAGT. The CDR3 runs 15 residues. The CDR3 DNA reads TGTGCCAGCAGTCCTATTGGCGGATACACAGATACGCAGTATTTT. This encodes CASSPIGGYTDTQYF.

Regarding this clone: Other DNA sequences of this sample code for an identical CDR3. The chain links TRBV29-1 to TRBJ1-4; the D gene is possibly TRBD1 (5 bases). The length of the CDR3 is 13 residues. Germline CDR1 reads SQVTM; CDR2 reads ANQGSEA. V was clipped by 5 bases and J by 3 bases, with 10 bases between them. CDR3 in DNA: TGCAGCGTTCAGGGATCGGCTAATGAAAAACTGTTTTTT. It encodes CSVQGSANEKLFF.

DNA for the CDR3: TGTGCCAGTACAAGGGGGGGCACCGGGGAGCTGTTTTTT. Encoded protein: CASTRGGTGELFF. This chain connects TRBV6-5 to TRBJ2-2, with a possible D match to TRBD2 (7 bases). Germline lookup yields CDR1 MNHEY and CDR2 SVGAGI. The ends were cut back, 9 bases at V and 4 bases at J, with 12 bases in the middle. CDR3 length: 13 amino acids.

The J gene is TRBJ1-5, the V gene TRBV28; a possible D gene is TRBD1 (6 bases). Germline lookup yields CDR1 MDHEN and CDR2 SYDVKM. This CDR3 region has 16 residues. With 6 bases removed from V and 2 bases from J, the gap between germline ends came to 17 bases. The CDR3 nucleotides read TGTGCCAGCAGCCTGGGACACATGGGTGGCAATCAGCCCCAGCATTTT. This codes for CASSLGHMGGNQPQHF. Combining the CDR3 with reference TRBV28 and TRBJ1-5 gives the whole variable domain DVKVTQSSRYLVKRTGEKVFLECVQDMDHENMFWYRQDPGLGLRLIYFSYDVKMKEKGDIPEGYSVSREKKERFSLILESASTNQTSMYLCASSLGHMGGNQPQHFGDGTRLSIL.